This T cell receptor (beta chain) was recorded in a study of blood T cell repertoires in COVID-19. As for the study in general: PBMCs, B-cell-depleted T cells, or T cells provided the cDNA or gDNA that made up the material.

In the study's own analysis: Counts of nucleated cells, estimated from reference gene primer amplification, were obtained. Clones were sequenced by immunoSEQ multiplex PCR, and TCRdb holds only the in-frame ones, with some missing. Clonal size and the V and J genes are those of that table, whereas D and trimming came from the DNA. The sample lists approximately 52,000 clones, approximately 86% occurring once. The CDR3 totals 14 residues. CDR1 LNHDA and CDR2 SQIVND come from the germline V gene (reference sequence). The V end lost 1 base, the J end lost 0 bases, and 6 bases lay between the germline ends.

This TCR derives from a man between 60 and 70 years old with acute or convalescent COVID-19. This chain links TRBV19 with TRBJ2-5, with D unclear. Sequencing was done on a sample of peripheral blood. The CDR3 nucleotides read TGTGCCAGTAGTATAGGGGCTCACCAAGAGACCCAGTACTTC. It codes for CASSIGAHQETQYF.